The 18 T cell receptor beta chains below were found in one sample sequenced in a study of blood T cell repertoires in COVID-19. This table comes from immunoSEQ multiplex PCR, and its TCRdb copy is limited to in-frame clones, with some not included. Among approximately 170,000 clones listed, approximately 91% were seen once. Sequencing was performed on PBMCs or T cells enriched from blood (not recorded which). The receptor set was obtained from a woman under 30 who had recovered from COVID-19.

The J gene is TRBJ2-2, the V gene TRBV13, with 13 positions matching TRBD2. CDR1 and CDR2 (germline): PRHDT, FYEKMQ (reference sequence). V dropped 5 bases and J dropped 2; count of bases not matched to a gene: 5. CDR3 length equals 17 residues. CDR3 DNA sequence: TGTGCCAGCAGCGCGGGACTAGCGGGATTTAACACCGGGGAGCTGTTTTTT. Amino acids: CASSAGLAGFNTGELFF.

In this sample, this clone turned up once. CDR3 amino acids: CASSPSGEVYVNTEAFF. CDR3 DNA: TGTGCCAGCTCACCCTCGGGGGAGGTTTACGTGAACACTGAAGCTTTCTTT. The V call is TRBV18, the J call TRBJ1-1; perhaps TRBD1 as D (5 bases). This CDR3 spans 17 amino acids. Germline V lookup: CDR1 KGHSH, CDR2 LQKENI. V was trimmed by 3 bases and J by 0 bases, leaving 17 bases between them.

The rearrangement joins TRBV19 to TRBJ2-1, with 8 positions matching TRBD1. The CDR3 has 16 amino acids. J gave up 3 bases and V 8 bases, and 12 bases lay outside the gene matches. The V gene's germline CDR1 is LNHDA and CDR2 SQIVND (reference sequence). CDR3 region: CASCPRGRGGYNEQFF. The CDR3 DNA reads as TGTGCCAGTTGCCCCAGGGGGCGAGGTGGCTACAATGAGCAGTTCTTC. Looking up the rest from reference TRBV19 and TRBJ2-1 gives the full variable domain: DGGITQSPKYLFRKEGQNVTLSCEQNLNHDAMYWYRQDPGQGLRLIYYSQIVNDFQKGDIAEGYSVSREKKESFPLTVTSAQKNPTAFYLCASCPRGRGGYNEQFFGPGTRLTVL.

The CDR3 spells CASSQGDEYGYTF. CDR3 DNA sequence: TGTGCCAGCAGCCAGGGGGACGAATATGGCTACACCTTC. The chain combines TRBV5-5 with TRBJ1-2; 7 positions agree with TRBD1. Germline V lookup: CDR1 SGHKS, CDR2 YYEKEE (reference sequence). V trimming: 4 bases; J trimming: 5 bases; junction bases outside the gene matches: 5. This CDR3 spans 13 amino acids.

This clone occurred once. This sequence joins TRBV27 and TRBJ1-2; no reliable D call. Trimming pared 2 bases from V and 4 bases from J, leaving 8 bases between. Germline lookup yields CDR1 MNHEY and CDR2 SMNVEV (reference sequence). This CDR3 comprises 13 residues. The CDR3 nucleotides are TGTGCCAGCAGTTTAAAAGGAGGCTATGGCTACACCTTC. Translation: CASSLKGGYGYTF.

The V gene is TRBV5-5, the J gene TRBJ2-5, with D perhaps TRBD1 (5 bases). Germline CDR1 is SGHKS and CDR2 is YYEKEE (reference sequence). This CDR3 spans 16 amino acids. The V and J ends lost 2 bases and 4 bases respectively, with 18 bases between them. The CDR3 reads CASSFEAHSRGETQYF. Written as DNA, the CDR3 is TGTGCCAGCAGCTTTGAGGCTCACTCAAGGGGAGAGACCCAGTACTTC.

The CDR3 spells CASRESLSSYNEQFF. CDR3 in DNA: TGTGCCAGCAGAGAGAGCCTTAGCTCCTACAATGAGCAGTTCTTC. This rearrangement joins TRBV7-2 to TRBJ2-1; D unresolved. Germline CDR1 SGHTA, CDR2 FQGNSA. The CDR3 covers 15 residues. V was shortened by 6 bases and J by 0 bases, with 12 bases between the two germline ends.

The V and J genes are TRBV29-1 and TRBJ2-7, with 9 bases fitting TRBD2. The CDR3 is made up of 13 amino acids. Unmatched junction bases numbered 8, after V lost 5 bases and J lost 6 bases. Germline V gene data show CDR1 as SQVTM and CDR2 as ANQGSEA. CDR3 in amino acids: CSVRTSESLEQYF. As DNA, the CDR3 is TGCAGCGTTAGGACTAGCGAATCCCTCGAGCAGTACTTC.

This clone was found a few times. V and J are TRBV29-1 and TRBJ2-7; 8 bases agree with TRBD1. The V segment lost 7 bases and the J segment 2 bases; nucleotides outside the gene matches: 7. Per the germline V gene, CDR1 is SQVTM and CDR2 is ANQGSEA. CDR3 length: 13 residues. DNA for the CDR3: TGCAGCGCCTCGACAGGGGCTGCCTACGAGCAGTACTTC. Its protein product is CSASTGAAYEQYF.

The rearrangement links TRBV27 to TRBJ2-1; 9 bases line up with TRBD2. The trim removed 6 bases at V and 0 bases at J, leaving 9 bases unmatched. Germline assignment: CDR1 MNHEY and CDR2 SMNVEV (reference sequence). The CDR3 extends over 17 amino acids. CDR3 residues: CASSRRLAARSYNEQFF. The CDR3 nucleotides read TGTGCCAGCAGCCGTCGACTAGCGGCCCGCTCCTACAATGAGCAGTTCTTC.

The chain combines TRBV29-1 with TRBJ2-6; 8 bases agree with TRBD1. The CDR3 consists of 16 residues. Looked up from germline, CDR1 is SQVTM and CDR2 is ANQGSEA. Unmatched junction bases numbered 7, after V lost 6 bases and J lost 0 bases. DNA for the CDR3: TGCAGCGTGACGATACAGGGGGGCTCTGGGGCCAACGTCCTGACTTTC. This encodes CSVTIQGGSGANVLTF.

The rearrangement joins TRBV27 to TRBJ2-3; 8 bases map to TRBD2. The CDR3 is 17 amino acids. V lost 4 bases and J lost 1; bases outside the gene matches: 10. The germline V gene has CDR1 MNHEY and CDR2 SMNVEV (reference sequence). CDR3 bases: TGTGCCAGCAGTTCCCTGAGGAGCGGGAGCGGCACAGATACGCAGTATTTT. This sequence encodes CASSSLRSGSGTDTQYF.

V and J are TRBV5-8 and TRBJ1-1, with unresolved D. Trimming shortened V by 2 bases and J by 2 bases, and 16 bases separated the two germline ends. The germline V gene has CDR1 SGHTS and CDR2 YDEGEE. The CDR3 totals 16 residues. The CDR3 reads CASSLGVLPPNTEAFF. CDR3 in DNA: TGTGCCAGCAGCTTAGGAGTGTTACCTCCTAACACTGAAGCTTTCTTT.

This chain uses TRBV19 with TRBJ1-5; maybe TRBD1 (6 bases). Germline V lookup: CDR1 LNHDA, CDR2 SQIVND (reference sequence). Between the trimmed V and J ends, which lost 7 bases and 6 bases, there was a span of 16 bases. This CDR3 is built from 14 residues. The CDR3: CASKSDRVGQPQHF. Written as DNA, the CDR3 is TGTGCCAGTAAATCGGACAGAGTTGGTCAGCCCCAGCATTTT.

The chain links TRBV23-1 to TRBJ2-7; tentative D call: TRBD1 (5 bases). Being an ORF, TRBV23-1 has a function that is uncertain. This CDR3 contains 16 residues. The V end lost 4 bases, the J end lost 1 base, and 17 bases lay between the germline ends. CDR3 coding DNA: TGCGCCAGCAGTCCCCCCCCACAGGTTACTTCCTACGAGCAGTACTTC. This gives the protein CASSPPPQVTSYEQYF.

This chain uses TRBV3-1 (or the pseudogene TRBV3-2) with TRBJ2-1, with 7 bases fitting TRBD2. The CDR3 sequence is 14 residues long. Looked up from germline, CDR1 is LGHDT and CDR2 is YNNKEL (reference sequence). V lost 5 bases and J lost 6; bases outside the gene matches: 7. The CDR3 DNA sequence: TGTGCCAGCAGCGCCATGCGGGAGTCCAATGAGCAGTTCTTC. As protein: CASSAMRESNEQFF.

J is TRBJ1-6 and V is TRBV27, with D tentatively TRBD1 (6 bases). Germline loops: CDR1 MNHEY, CDR2 SMNVEV (reference sequence). Trimming cost V 9 bases and J 7 bases, with 10 bases left between them. The CDR3 loop spans 12 amino acids. The DNA of the CDR3 is TGTGCCAGTGGACAGACCAATTCACCCCTCCACTTT. It encodes CASGQTNSPLHF.

This clone was recorded a few times. The V gene is TRBV27, the J gene TRBJ2-2; D not certain. The germline V gene encodes CDR1 MNHEY and CDR2 SMNVEV (reference sequence). V lost 5 bases and J lost 4, with 11 bases in between. The CDR3 is made up of 14 amino acids. The CDR3 nucleotides are TGTGCCAGCAGTCCCGCACCGGGCACCGGGGAGCTGTTTTTT. It encodes CASSPAPGTGELFF.